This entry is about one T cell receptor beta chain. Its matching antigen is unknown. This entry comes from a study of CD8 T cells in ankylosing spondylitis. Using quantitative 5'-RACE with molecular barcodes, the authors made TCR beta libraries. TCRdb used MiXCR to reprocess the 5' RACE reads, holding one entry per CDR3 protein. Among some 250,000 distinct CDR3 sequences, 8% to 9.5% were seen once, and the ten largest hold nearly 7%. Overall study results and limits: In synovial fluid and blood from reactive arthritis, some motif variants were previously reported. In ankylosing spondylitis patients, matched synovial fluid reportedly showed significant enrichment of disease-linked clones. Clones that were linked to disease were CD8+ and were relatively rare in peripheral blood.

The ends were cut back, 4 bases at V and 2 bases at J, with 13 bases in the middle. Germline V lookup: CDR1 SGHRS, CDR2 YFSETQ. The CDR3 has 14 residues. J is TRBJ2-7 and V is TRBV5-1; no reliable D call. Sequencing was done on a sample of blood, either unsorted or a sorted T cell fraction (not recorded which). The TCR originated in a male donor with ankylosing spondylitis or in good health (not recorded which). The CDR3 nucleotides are TGCGCCAGCAGCAACGAGTGGGCTCCCTACGAGCAGTACTTC. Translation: CASSNEWAPYEQYF.